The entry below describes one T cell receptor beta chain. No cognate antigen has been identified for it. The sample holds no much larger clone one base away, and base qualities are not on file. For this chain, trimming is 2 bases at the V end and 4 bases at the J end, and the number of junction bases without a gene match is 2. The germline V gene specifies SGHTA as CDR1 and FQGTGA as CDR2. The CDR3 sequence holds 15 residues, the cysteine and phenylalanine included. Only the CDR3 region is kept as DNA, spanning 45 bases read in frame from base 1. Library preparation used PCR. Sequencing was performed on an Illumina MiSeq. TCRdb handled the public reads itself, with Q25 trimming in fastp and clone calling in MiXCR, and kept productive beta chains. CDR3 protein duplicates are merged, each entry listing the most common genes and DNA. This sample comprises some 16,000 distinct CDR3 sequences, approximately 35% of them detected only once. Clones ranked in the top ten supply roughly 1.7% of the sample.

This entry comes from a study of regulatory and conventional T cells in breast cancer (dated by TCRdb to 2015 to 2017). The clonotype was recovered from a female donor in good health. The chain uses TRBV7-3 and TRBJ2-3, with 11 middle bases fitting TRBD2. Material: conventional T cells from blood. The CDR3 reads CASSLLAGGADTQYF. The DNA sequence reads TGTGCCAGCAGCTTACTAGCGGGAGGTGCAGATACGCAGTATTTT.